The sequence of this TCR beta chain was determined in a study of neurological immune-mediated disorders. Notes on the study in general: The greatest TCR clonal expansion appeared in HTLV-1-associated myelopathy and the smallest, falling below healthy controls, in multiple sclerosis.

The CDR3 has 15 amino acids. Germline V gene data show CDR1 as DFQATT and CDR2 as SNEGSKA (reference sequence). Trimming removed 5 bases from V and 1 base from J, with 15 bases in between. TCRdb re-derived calls from the 5' RACE reads in MiXCR, one entry per CDR3 protein. The table includes more than 50,000 distinct CDR3 sequences, more than 9.5% detected once. Many counts were recorded for this clonotype. The antigen is undetermined. A total of 2 million PBMCs stored at -80 degrees C provided the unsorted libraries. Sequenced sample: PBMCs. The sequence was obtained from a man in his sixties in good health. This rearrangement joins TRBV20-1 to TRBJ1-5; a weak D match, TRBD1 (5 bases). The CDR3 here is CSAAGGGISNQPQHF. The CDR3 DNA reads as TGCAGTGCTGCGGGCGGGGGGATCAGCAATCAGCCCCAGCATTTT.